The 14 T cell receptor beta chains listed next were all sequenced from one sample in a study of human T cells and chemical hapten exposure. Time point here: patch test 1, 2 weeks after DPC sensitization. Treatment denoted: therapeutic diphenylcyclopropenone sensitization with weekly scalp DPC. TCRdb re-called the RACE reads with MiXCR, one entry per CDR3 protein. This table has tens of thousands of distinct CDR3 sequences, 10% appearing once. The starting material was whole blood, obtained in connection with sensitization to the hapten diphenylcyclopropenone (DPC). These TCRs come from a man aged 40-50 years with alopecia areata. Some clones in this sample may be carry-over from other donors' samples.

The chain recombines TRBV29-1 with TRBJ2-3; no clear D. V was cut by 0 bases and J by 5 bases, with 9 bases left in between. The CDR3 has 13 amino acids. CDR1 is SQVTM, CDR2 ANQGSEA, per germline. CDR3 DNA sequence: TGCAGCGTTGAAGACAGACTCGTAGATACGCAGTATTTT. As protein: CSVEDRLVDTQYF.

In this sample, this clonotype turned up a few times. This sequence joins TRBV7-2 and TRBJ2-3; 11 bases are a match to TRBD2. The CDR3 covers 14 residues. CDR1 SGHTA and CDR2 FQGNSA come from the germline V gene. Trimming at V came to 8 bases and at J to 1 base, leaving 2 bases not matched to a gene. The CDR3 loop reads CASVLAGGTDTQYF. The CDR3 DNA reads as TGTGCCAGCGTACTAGCGGGGGGCACAGATACGCAGTATTTT. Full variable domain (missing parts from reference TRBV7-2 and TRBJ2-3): GAGVSQSPSNKVTEKGKDVELRCDPISGHTALYWYRQSLGQGLEFLIYFQGNSAPDKSGLPSDRFSAERTGGSVSTLTIQRTQQEDSAVYLCASVLAGGTDTQYFGPGTRLTVL.

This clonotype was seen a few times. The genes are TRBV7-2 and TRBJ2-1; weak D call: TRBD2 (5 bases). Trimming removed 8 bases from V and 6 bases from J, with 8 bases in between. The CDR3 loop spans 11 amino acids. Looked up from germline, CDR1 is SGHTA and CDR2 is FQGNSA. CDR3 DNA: TGTGCCAGCGGGAGTTTCAATGAGCAGTTCTTC. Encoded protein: CASGSFNEQFF.

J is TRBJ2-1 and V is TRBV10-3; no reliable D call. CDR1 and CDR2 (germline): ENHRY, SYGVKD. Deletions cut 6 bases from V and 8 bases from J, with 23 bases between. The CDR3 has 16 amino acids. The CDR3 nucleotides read TGTGCCATCAGCGTACCTGGTCTTAGTAGGGATGATGAGCAGTTCTTC. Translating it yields CAISVPGLSRDDEQFF.

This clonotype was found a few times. CDR3 sequence: CASSLGGALDEQYF. CDR3 DNA: TGTGCCAGCAGCTTGGGGGGGGCCTTGGACGAGCAGTACTTC. V is TRBV7-9 and J is TRBJ2-7; D perhaps matches TRBD2 (7 bases). V lost 3 bases and J 5 bases, leaving 14 bases between the germline ends. The CDR3 spans 14 residues. Germline V gene data show CDR1 as SEHNR and CDR2 as FQNEAQ (reference sequence).

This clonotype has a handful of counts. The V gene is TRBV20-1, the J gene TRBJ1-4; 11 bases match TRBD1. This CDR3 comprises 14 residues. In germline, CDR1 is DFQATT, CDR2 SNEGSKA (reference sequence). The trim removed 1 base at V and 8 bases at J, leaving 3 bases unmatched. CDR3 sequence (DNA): TGCAGTGCTAGAGTAAGGACAGGGGGCGAAAAACTGTTTTTT. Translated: CSARVRTGGEKLFF.

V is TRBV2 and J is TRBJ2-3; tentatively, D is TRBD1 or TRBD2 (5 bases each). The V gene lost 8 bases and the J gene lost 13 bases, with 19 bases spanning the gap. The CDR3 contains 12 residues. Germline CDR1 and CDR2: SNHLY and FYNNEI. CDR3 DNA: TGTGCCAGCCTTCTCCCGGGACCAATGGAGTATTTT. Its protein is CASLLPGPMEYF.

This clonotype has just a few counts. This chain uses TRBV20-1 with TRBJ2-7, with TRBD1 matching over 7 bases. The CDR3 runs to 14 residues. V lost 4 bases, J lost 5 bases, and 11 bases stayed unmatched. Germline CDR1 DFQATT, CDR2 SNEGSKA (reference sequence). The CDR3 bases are TGCAGTGCTAATTCCGGACAGGCTTATAACGAGCAGTACTTC. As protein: CSANSGQAYNEQYF.

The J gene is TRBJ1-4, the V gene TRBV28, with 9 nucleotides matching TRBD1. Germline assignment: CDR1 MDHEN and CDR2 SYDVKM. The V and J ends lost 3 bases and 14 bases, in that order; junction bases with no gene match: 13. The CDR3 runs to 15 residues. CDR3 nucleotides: TGTGCCAGCAGTTTTCCGGGACAGGGTCCCCGCAGGCTGTTTTTT. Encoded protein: CASSFPGQGPRRLFF.

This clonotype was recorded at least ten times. The DNA for the CDR3 is TGTGCCAGCACCCCGGGAGTAGCCACTGAAGCTTTCTTT. Amino acids: CASTPGVATEAFF. V is TRBV7-9 and J is TRBJ1-1; D is unclear. CDR1 SEHNR and CDR2 FQNEAQ come from the germline V gene (reference sequence). The V gene lost 7 bases and the J gene lost 4 bases, with 13 bases spanning the gap. The CDR3 consists of 13 residues. Supplemented by reference TRBV7-9 and TRBJ1-1, the full variable domain reads DTGVSQNPRHKITKRGQNVTFRCDPISEHNRLYWYRQTLGQGPEFLTYFQNEAQLEKSRLLSDRFSAERPKGSFSTLEIQRTEQGDSAMYLCASTPGVATEAFFGQGTRLTVV.

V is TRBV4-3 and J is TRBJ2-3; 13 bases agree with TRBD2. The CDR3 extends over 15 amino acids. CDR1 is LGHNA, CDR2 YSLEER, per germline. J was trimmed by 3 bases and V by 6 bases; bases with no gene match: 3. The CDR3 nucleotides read TGCGCCAGCAGGCGGACTAGCGGGAGTACAGATACGCAGTATTTT. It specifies CASRRTSGSTDTQYF.

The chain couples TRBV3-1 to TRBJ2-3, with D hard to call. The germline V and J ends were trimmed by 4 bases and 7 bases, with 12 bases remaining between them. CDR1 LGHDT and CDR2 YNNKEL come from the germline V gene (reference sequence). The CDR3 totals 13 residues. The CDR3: CASSRTQTHTQYF. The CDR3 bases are TGTGCCAGCAGCCGGACCCAGACACATACGCAGTATTTT.

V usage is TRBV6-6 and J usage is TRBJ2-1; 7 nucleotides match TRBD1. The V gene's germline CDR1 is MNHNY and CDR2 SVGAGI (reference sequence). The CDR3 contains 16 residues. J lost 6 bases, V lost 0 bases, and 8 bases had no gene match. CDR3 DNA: TGTGCCAGCAGTTACTCGTCCGGCAGGGGGTCCAATGAGCAGTTCTTC. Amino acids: CASSYSSGRGSNEQFF.

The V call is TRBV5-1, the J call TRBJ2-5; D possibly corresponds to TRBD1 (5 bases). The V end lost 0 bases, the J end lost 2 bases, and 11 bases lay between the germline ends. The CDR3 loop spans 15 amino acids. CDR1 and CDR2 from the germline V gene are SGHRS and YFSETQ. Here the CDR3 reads CASSLEGAGQETQYF. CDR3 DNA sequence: TGCGCCAGCAGCTTGGAAGGGGCAGGGCAAGAGACCCAGTACTTC.